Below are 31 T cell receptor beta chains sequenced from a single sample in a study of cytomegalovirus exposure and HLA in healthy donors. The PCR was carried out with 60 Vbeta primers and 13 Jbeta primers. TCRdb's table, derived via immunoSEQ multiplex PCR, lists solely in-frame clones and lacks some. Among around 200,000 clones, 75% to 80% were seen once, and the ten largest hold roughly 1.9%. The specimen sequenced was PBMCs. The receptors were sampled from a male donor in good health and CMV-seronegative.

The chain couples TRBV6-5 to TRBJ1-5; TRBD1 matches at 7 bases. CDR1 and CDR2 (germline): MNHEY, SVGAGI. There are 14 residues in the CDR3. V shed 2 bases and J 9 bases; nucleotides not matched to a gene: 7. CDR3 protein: CASSYTGVSGPQHF. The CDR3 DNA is TGTGCCAGCAGTTACACAGGGGTTAGTGGGCCCCAGCATTTT.

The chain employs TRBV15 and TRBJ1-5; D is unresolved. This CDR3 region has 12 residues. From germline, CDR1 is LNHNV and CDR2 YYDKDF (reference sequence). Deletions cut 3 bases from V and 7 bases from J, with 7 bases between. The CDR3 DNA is TGTGCCACCAGCAGTAACGGGCAGCCCCAGCATTTT. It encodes CATSSNGQPQHF.

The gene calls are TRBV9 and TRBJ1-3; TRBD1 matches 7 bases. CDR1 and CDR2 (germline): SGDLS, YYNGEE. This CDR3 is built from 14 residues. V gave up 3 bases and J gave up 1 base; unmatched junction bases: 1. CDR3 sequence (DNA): TGTGCCAGCAGCGACAGGGGTTCTGGAAACACCATATATTTT. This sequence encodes CASSDRGSGNTIYF.

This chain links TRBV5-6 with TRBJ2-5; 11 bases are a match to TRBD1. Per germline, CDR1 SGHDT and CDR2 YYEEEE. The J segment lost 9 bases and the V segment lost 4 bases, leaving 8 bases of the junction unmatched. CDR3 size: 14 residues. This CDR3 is CASSRTGQGAAQYF. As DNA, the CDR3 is TGTGCCAGCAGCCGGACTGGACAGGGGGCTGCCCAGTACTTC.

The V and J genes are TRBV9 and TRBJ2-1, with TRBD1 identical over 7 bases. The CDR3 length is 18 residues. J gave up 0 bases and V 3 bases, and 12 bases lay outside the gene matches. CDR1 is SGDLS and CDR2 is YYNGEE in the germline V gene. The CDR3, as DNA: TGTGCCAGCAGCGGACGGACAGGTGCACCTAGCTCCTACAATGAGCAGTTCTTC. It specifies CASSGRTGAPSSYNEQFF.

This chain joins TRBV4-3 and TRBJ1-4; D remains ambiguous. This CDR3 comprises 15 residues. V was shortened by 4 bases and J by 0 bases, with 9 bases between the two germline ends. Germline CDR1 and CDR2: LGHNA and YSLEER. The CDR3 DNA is TGCGCCAGCAGCCGCCTCCTAGCAACTAATGAAAAACTGTTTTTT. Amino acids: CASSRLLATNEKLFF.

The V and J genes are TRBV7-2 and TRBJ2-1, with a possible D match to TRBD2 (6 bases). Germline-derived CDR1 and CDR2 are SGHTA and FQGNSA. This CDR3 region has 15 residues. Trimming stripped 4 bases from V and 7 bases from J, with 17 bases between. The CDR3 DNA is TGTGCCAGCAGCTACTACGGGTCGGAGGGGAATGAGCAGTTCTTC. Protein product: CASSYYGSEGNEQFF.

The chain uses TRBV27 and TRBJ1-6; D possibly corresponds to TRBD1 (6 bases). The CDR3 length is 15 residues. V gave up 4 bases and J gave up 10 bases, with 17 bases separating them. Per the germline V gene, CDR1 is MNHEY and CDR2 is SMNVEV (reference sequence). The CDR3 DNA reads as TGTGCCAGCAGTTCACAGGGTATTGCAGGGTCACCCCTCCACTTT. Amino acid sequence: CASSSQGIAGSPLHF.

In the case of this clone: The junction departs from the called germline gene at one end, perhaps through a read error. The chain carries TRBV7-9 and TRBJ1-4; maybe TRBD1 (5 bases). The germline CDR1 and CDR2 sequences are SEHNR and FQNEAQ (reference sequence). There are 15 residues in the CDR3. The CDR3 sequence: CSSSLDRGTNEKLFF. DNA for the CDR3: TGTTCCAGCAGCTTAGATCGGGGGACTAATGAAAAACTGTTTTTT.

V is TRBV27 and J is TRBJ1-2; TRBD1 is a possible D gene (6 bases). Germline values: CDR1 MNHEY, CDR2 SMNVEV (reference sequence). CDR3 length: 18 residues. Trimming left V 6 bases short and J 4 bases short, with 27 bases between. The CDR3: CASSPWSDRNPLIYGYTF. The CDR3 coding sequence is TGTGCCAGCAGCCCCTGGTCCGACAGGAACCCCCTTATCTATGGCTACACCTTC.

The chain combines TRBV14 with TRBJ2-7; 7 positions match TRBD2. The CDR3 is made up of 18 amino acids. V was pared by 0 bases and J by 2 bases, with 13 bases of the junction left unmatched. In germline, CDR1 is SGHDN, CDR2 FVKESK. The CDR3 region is CASSQDRPSGWLTYEQYF. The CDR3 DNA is TGTGCCAGCAGCCAAGATCGGCCTAGCGGATGGCTAACCTACGAGCAGTACTTC.

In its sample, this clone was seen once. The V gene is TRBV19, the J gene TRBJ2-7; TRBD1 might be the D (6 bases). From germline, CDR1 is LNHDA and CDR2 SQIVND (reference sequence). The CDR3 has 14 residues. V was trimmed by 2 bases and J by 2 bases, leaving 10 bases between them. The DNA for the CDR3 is TGTGCCAGTAGTATACGGGACACCCCCTACGAGCAGTACTTC. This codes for CASSIRDTPYEQYF.

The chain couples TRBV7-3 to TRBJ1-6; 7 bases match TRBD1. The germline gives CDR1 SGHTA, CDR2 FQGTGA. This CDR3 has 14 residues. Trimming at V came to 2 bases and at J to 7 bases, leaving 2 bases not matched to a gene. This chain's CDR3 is CASSLGTENSPLHF. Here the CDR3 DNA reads TGTGCCAGCAGCTTAGGGACAGAGAATTCACCCCTCCACTTT.

The CDR3 region has the DNA TGCGCCAGCAGCGTGGACAGCCCTAATGAAAAACTGTTTTTT. Its translation is CASSVDSPNEKLFF. The J gene is TRBJ1-4, the V gene TRBV5-1, with a tentative D call TRBD1 (6 bases). Germline V CDR1 and CDR2: SGHRS, YFSETQ. V was trimmed by 4 bases and J by 3 bases, leaving 10 bases between them. The CDR3 sequence is 14 residues long.

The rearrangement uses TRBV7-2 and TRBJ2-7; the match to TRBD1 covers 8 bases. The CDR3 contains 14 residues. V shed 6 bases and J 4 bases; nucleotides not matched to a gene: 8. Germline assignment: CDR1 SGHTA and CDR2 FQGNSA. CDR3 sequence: CASSTGTGPYEQYF. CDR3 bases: TGTGCCAGCAGTACCGGGACAGGCCCGTACGAGCAGTACTTC.

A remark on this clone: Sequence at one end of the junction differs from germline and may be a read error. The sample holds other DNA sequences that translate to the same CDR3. CDR3 sequence (DNA): TGTGCTAGCAGCTTAAAGGGGACAGGGGGCACTGAGCAGTTCTTC. Translation gives CASSLKGTGGTEQFF. This sequence joins TRBV7-3 and TRBJ2-1; 12 bases are a match to TRBD1. Germline CDR1 is SGHTA and CDR2 is FQGTGA. The CDR3 covers 15 residues.

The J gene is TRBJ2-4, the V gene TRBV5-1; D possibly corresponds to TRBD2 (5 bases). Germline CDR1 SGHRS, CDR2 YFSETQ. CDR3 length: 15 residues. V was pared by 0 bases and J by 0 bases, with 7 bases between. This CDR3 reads CASSLGGIAKNIQYF. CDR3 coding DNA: TGCGCCAGCAGCTTGGGAGGGATAGCCAAAAACATTCAGTACTTC.

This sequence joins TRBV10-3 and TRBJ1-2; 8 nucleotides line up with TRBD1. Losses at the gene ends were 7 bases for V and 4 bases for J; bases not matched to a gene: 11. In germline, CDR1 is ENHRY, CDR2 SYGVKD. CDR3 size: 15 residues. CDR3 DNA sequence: TGTGCCATCACCGACAGGGGCAGCGAGGGCTATGGCTACACCTTC. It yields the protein CAITDRGSEGYGYTF.

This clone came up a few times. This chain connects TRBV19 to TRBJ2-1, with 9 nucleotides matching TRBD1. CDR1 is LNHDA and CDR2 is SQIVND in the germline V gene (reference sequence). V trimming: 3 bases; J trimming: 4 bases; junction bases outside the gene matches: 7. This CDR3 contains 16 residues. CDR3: CASSILQGQGYNEQFF. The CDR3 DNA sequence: TGTGCCAGTAGTATCCTTCAAGGACAGGGGTACAATGAGCAGTTCTTC.

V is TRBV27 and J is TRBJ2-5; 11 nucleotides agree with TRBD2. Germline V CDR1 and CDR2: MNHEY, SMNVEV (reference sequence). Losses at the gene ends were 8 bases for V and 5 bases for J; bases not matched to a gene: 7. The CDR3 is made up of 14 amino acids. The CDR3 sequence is CASRQTSGAETQYF. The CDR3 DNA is TGTGCCAGCCGCCAGACTAGCGGGGCGGAGACCCAGTACTTC.

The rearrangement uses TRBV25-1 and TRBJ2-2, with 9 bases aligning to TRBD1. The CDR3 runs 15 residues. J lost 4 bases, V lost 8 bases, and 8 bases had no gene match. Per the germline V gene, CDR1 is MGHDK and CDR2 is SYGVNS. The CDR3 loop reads CASGNRGLGTGELFF. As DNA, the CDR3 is TGTGCCAGCGGTAACAGGGGGCTAGGCACCGGGGAGCTGTTTTTT.

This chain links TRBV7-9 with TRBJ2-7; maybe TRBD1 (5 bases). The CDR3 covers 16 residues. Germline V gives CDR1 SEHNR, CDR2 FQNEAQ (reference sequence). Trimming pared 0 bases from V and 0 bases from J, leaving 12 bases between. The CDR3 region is CASSLARDSSSYEQYF. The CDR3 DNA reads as TGTGCCAGCAGCTTAGCGCGTGACAGTAGCTCCTACGAGCAGTACTTC.

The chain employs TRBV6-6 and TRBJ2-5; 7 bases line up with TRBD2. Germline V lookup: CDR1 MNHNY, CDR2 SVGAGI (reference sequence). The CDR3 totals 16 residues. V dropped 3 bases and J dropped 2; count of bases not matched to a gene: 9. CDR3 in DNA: TGTGCCAGCAGTTATCGAGGGAGGGCGTGGCAAGAGACCCAGTACTTC. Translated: CASSYRGRAWQETQYF.

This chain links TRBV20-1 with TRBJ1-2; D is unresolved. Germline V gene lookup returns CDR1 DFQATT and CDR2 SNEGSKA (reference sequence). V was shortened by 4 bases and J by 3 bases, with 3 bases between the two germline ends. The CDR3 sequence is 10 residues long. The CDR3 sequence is CSATYYGYTF. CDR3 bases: TGCAGTGCTACTTACTATGGCTACACCTTC.

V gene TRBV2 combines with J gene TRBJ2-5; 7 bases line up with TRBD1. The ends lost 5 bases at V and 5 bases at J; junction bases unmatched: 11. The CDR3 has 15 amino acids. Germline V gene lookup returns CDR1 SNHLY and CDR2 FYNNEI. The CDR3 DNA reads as TGTGCCAGCAGTTCCGACAGGGCTACAGGGGAGACCCAGTACTTC. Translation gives CASSSDRATGETQYF.

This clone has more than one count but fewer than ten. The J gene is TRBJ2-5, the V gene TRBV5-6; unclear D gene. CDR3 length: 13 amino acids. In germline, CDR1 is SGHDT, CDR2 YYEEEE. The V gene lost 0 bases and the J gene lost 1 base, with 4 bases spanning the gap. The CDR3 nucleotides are TGTGCCAGCAGCTTGGTGAGCCAAGAGACCCAGTACTTC. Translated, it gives CASSLVSQETQYF.

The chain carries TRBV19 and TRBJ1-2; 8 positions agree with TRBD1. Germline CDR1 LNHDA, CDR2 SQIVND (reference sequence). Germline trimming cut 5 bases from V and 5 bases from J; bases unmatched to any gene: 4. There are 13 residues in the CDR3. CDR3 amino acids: CASSRQGRYGYTF. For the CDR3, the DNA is TGTGCCAGTAGTCGACAGGGGAGGTATGGCTACACCTTC.

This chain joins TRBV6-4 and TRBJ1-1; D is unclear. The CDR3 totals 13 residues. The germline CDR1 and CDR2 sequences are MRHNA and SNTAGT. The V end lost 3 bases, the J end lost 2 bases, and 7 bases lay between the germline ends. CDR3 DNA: TGTGCCAGCAGTGATGGCGGAAACACTGAAGCTTTCTTT. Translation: CASSDGGNTEAFF.

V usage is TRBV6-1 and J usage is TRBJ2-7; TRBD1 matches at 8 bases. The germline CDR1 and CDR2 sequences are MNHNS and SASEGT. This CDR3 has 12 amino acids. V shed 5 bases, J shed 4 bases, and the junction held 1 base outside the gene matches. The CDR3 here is CASSRTGYEQYF. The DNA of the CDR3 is TGTGCCAGCAGTAGGACAGGGTACGAGCAGTACTTC.

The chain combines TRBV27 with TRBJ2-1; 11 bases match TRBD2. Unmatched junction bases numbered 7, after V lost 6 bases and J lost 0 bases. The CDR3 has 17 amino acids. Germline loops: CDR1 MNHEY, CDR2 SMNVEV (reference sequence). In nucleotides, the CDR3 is TGTGCCAGCAGCCTTTTTAGCGGGGGGGCCTCCTACAATGAGCAGTTCTTC. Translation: CASSLFSGGASYNEQFF.

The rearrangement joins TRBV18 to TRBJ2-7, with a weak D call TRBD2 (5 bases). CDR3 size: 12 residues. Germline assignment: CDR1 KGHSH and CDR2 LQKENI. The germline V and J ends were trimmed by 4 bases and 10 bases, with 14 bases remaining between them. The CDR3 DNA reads TGTGCCAGCTCACATTCGGACTTCCGACAGTACTTC. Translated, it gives CASSHSDFRQYF.